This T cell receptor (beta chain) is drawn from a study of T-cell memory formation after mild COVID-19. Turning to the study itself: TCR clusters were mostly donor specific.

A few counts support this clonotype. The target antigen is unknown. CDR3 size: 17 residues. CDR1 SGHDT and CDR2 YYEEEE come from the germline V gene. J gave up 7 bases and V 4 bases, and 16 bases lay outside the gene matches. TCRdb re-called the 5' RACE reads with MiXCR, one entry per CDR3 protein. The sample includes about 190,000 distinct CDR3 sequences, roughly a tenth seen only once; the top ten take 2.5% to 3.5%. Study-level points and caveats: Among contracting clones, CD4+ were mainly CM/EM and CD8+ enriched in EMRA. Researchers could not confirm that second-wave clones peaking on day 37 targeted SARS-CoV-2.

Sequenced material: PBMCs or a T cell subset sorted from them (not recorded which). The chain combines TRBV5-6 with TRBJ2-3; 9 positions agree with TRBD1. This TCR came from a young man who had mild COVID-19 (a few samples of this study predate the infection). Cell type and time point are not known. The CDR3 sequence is CASSQIIPGQGVHTQYF. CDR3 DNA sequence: TGTGCCAGCAGCCAAATCATACCGGGACAGGGAGTACATACGCAGTATTTT.